Detailed here is one T cell receptor beta chain. The data belong to a study of T cell changes during pregnancy in multiple sclerosis. V lost 0 bases and J lost 5, with 7 bases in between. Per the germline V gene, CDR1 is GTSNPN and CDR2 is SVGIG (reference sequence). There are 13 residues in the CDR3. Here immunoSEQ multiplex PCR was the method, and the copy in TCRdb shows in-frame clones only, minus some. The sample records some 100,000 clones, approximately 94% being singletons. Sample: peripheral blood, taken in the second trimester of pregnancy. This chain connects TRBV30 to TRBJ2-2, with no clear D. This TCR derives from a female donor with multiple sclerosis, enrolled in a pregnancy study. CDR3 residues: CAWSVEATGELFF. The CDR3 coding sequence is TGTGCCTGGAGTGTAGAAGCTACCGGGGAGCTGTTTTTT.